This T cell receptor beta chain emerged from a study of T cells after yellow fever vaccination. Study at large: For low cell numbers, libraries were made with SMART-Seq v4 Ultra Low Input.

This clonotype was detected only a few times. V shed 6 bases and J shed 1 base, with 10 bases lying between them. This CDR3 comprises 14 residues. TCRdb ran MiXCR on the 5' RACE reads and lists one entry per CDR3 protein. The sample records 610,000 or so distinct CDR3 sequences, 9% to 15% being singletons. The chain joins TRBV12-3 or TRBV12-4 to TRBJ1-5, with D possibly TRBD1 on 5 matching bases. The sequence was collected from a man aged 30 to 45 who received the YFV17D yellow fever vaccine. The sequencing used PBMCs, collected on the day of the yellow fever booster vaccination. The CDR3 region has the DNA TGTGCCAGCAGCTGGACACTGAGCAATCAGCCCCAGCATTTT. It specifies CASSWTLSNQPQHF.